This entry lists 5 T cell receptor beta chains sequenced from one sample in a study of blood T cells in healthy people across ages (dated by TCRdb to the mid-2010s). Libraries were constructed by 5' RACE. This sample was sequenced with an Illumina HiSeq 2500. The second PCR ran for about 7 to 11 cycles and used a J-beta primer mix along with a sample-barcoded 5' primer. TCRdb ran its own pipeline on the public reads, namely fastp trimming at Q25 and MiXCR clone calling, and kept in-frame beta chains. For every CDR3 protein sequence, its rows merge into one entry that carries the most common genes and DNA. This sample holds about 1.6 million distinct CDR3 sequences; roughly a third were observed only once. Of the sample, roughly 12% is held by the ten largest clones. Sequenced input: blood. These receptors originate from a woman aged 25 to 39 in good health.

The rearrangement uses TRBV7-6 and TRBJ2-2; D is uncertain. The CDR3 sequence is 18 residues long. Germline CDR1 reads SGHVS; CDR2 reads FNYEAQ. The germline V and J ends were trimmed by 0 bases and 5 bases, with 19 bases remaining between them. CDR3 in DNA: TGTGCCAGCAGCTTAGCGGTGTCGTACCAGACGATTACCGGGGAGCTGTTTTTT. Amino acid sequence: CASSLAVSYQTITGELFF.

The genes are TRBV2 and TRBJ2-7; D is possibly TRBD1 (6 bases). This CDR3 has 12 amino acids. The germline V gene encodes CDR1 SNHLY and CDR2 FYNNEI. V was trimmed by 7 bases and J by 6 bases, leaving 13 bases between them. The CDR3 DNA is TGTGCCAGCATCTATACAGGGTCCGAGCAGTACTTC. It yields the protein CASIYTGSEQYF.

The V and J genes are TRBV12-3 or TRBV12-4 and TRBJ1-2; a weak D match, TRBD1 (5 bases). V lost 7 bases and J lost 7, with 13 bases in between. CDR3 length: 12 amino acids. The CDR3 loop reads CASTSEGSGYTF. The CDR3 DNA is TGTGCCAGCACCTCAGAGGGGAGTGGCTACACCTTC.

The chain joins TRBV4-1 to TRBJ2-3; D not certain. The CDR3 has 17 amino acids. Trimming took off 1 base at V and 2 bases at J, with 16 bases between the two ends. Germline V gene sequence: CDR1 MGHRA, CDR2 YSYEKL. The CDR3: CASSQAGGRYLTDTQYF. The CDR3 DNA reads as TGCGCCAGCAGCCAAGCGGGCGGCAGATACCTCACAGATACGCAGTATTTT.

This clonotype was seen a handful of times. This chain joins TRBV3-1 and TRBJ2-3; 9 bases line up with TRBD2. After removal of 1 base from V and 2 bases from J, the junction contained 4 bases not matched to a gene. Per the germline V gene, CDR1 is LGHDT and CDR2 is YNNKEL (reference sequence). The CDR3 is 16 amino acids. The CDR3 DNA is TGTGCCAGCAGCCAAGGAGGCGGGGGGGCCACAGATACGCAGTATTTT. It yields the protein CASSQGGGGATDTQYF.